This T cell receptor beta chain originates from a study of low-dose radiotherapy and immunotherapy resistance in tumors. About the study: A total of 6.5 Gy was given to Cohort 1 as 0.5 Gy per fraction every 2 weeks.

This clonotype was seen at least ten times. Time point described: before trial treatment. It was with a constant-region primer and a V-primer adapter that TCRs were amplified over roughly 19 PCR cycles. MiXCR, run by TCRdb on the reads, gives a single entry per CDR3 protein. The sample contains about 50,000 distinct CDR3 sequences, about an eighth of which appear only once. The CDR3 consists of 15 residues. Germline V gene sequence: CDR1 SGHTA, CDR2 FQGNSA. V shed 1 base and J shed 0 bases, with 9 bases lying between them. The TCR sequence derives from a female donor with ovarian cancer. Sequencing used PBMCs, obtained before treatment. The rearrangement links TRBV7-2 to TRBJ1-2; possible D gene TRBD1, 5 bases. The CDR3 DNA sequence: TGTGCCAGCAGCTTAGACCAGGGCCCTAACTATGGCTACACCTTC. As protein: CASSLDQGPNYGYTF.